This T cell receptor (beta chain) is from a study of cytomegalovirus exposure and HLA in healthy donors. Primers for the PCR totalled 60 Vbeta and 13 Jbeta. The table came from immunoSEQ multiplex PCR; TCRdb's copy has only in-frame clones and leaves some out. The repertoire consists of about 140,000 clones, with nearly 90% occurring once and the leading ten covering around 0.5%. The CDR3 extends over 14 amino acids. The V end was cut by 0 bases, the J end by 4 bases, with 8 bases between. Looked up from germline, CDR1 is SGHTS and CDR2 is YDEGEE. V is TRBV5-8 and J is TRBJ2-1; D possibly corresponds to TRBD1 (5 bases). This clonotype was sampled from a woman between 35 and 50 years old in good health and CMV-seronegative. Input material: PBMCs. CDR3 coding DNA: TGTGCCAGCAGCTTGGGGCAGGGTTACAATGAGCAGTTCTTC. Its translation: CASSLGQGYNEQFF.